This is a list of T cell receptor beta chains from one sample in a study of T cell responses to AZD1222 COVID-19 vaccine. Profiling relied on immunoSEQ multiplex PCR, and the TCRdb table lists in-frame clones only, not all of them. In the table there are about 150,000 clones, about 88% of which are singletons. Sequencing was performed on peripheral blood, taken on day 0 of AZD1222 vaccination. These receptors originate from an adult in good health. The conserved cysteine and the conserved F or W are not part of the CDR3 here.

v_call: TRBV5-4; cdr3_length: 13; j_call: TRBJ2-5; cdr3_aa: ASSSSGGAPETQY
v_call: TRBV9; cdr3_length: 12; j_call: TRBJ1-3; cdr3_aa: ASSVENSGNTIY
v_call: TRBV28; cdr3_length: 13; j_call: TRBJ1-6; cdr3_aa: ASSLSAGGVSPLH
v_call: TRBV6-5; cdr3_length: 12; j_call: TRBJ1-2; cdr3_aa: ASSTTTVNYGYT
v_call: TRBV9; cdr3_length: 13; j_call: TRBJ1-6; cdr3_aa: ASSPVAGPNSPLH
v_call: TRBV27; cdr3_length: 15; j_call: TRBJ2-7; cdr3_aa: ASSPTHLGGGSYEQY
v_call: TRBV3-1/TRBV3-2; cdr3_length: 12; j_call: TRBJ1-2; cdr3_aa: ASSQGTGDYGYT
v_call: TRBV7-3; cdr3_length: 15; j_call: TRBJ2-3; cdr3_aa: ASSLLGLAGTTDTQY
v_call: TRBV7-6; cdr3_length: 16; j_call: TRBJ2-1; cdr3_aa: ASSLIPGLAGGHNEQF
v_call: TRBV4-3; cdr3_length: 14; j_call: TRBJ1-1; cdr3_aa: ASSRSVTGANTEAF
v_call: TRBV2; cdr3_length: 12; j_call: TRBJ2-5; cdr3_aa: ASSGTASQETQY
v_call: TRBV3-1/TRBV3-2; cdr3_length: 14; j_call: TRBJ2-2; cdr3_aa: ASSQTRGSGTGELF
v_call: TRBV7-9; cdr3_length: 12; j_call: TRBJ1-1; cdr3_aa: AATRGEGVTEAF
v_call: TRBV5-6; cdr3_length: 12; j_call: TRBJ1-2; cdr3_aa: ASSPDGRGLGYT
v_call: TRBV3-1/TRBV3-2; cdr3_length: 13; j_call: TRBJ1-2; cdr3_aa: ASSQLGGGTGGYT
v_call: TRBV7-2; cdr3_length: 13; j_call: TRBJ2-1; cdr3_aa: ASSLGDARYNEQF
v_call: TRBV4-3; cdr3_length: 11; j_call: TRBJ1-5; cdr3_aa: ASSQVEGQPQH
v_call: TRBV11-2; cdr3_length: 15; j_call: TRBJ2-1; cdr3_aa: ASSPRVGTGVYNEQF
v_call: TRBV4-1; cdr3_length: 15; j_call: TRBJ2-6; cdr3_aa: ASSQEPVSSGANVLT
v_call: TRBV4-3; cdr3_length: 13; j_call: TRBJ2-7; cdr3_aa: ASSQLAGSVYEQY
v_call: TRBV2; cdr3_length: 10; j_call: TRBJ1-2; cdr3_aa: ASSGDSRGYT